The 14 T cell receptor beta chains listed next were all sequenced from one sample in a study of Tregs in tolerant kidney transplant recipients (dated by TCRdb to between 2017 and 2020). Transplants used related donors with nonmyeloablative bone marrow transplantation; mixed chimerism was transient in the human trials. The library was built by means of the immunoSEQ multiplex PCR assay. Not all clones reach the TCRdb copy of this immuneACCESS table, which keeps in-frame sequences only. Checked studies attribute under half of the gap to unresolved V genes and leave the rest unexplained. This sample has 84,000 or so clones in its table, and roughly 93% of those were observed once. The ten biggest clones cover around 1.6% of the sample. Sequencing used CD4+ T cells from blood (PBMCs), obtained 12 months after the transplant. The receptors derive from a human patient who received a combined kidney and bone marrow transplant. The graft donor may be the source of some T cells after a transplant.

The CDR3 DNA reads as TGCGCCAGCAGCTTCTTAGCGGGGGGGACGGGGGATACGCAGTATTTT. Translation gives CASSFLAGGTGDTQYF. J is TRBJ2-3 and V is TRBV5-1; 11 nucleotides agree with TRBD2. Losses at the gene ends were 2 bases for V and 6 bases for J; bases not matched to a gene: 8. CDR1 is SGHRS and CDR2 is YFSETQ in the germline V gene. The CDR3 consists of 16 residues.

This chain joins TRBV5-1 and TRBJ2-3; 9 bases map to TRBD1. The CDR3 is 16 amino acids. After removal of 4 bases from V and 0 bases from J, the junction contained 6 bases not matched to a gene. Germline CDR1 SGHRS, CDR2 YFSETQ. The chain's CDR3 is CASSLTGGYSTDTQYF. In DNA form, the CDR3 reads TGCGCCAGCAGCCTGACAGGGGGGTACAGCACAGATACGCAGTATTTT.

In this sample, this clone turned up once. This chain joins TRBV27 and TRBJ2-3; 8 bases match TRBD2. This CDR3 spans 22 amino acids. Germline assignment: CDR1 MNHEY and CDR2 SMNVEV (reference sequence). After removal of 2 bases from V and 0 bases from J, the junction contained 22 bases not matched to a gene. The CDR3 loop reads CASSLRPLSGGGTSQSTDTQYF. In nucleotides, the CDR3 is TGTGCCAGCAGTTTAAGGCCCCTCAGCGGGGGAGGAACGTCCCAAAGCACAGATACGCAGTATTTT.

This clone was observed a single time. This chain uses TRBV5-4 with TRBJ2-1; 7 bases agree with TRBD2. With V trimmed by 4 bases and J by 2 bases, 9 bases remained unmatched. The CDR3 is made up of 16 amino acids. The germline CDR1 and CDR2 sequences are SGHNT and YYREEE (reference sequence). CDR3 nucleotide sequence: TGTGCCAGCAGCGCGGGAGCCCGGGGTGCCTACAATGAGCAGTTCTTC. Amino acid sequence: CASSAGARGAYNEQFF.

In this sample, this clone turned up once. The V gene is TRBV11-3, the J gene TRBJ1-6; 8 nucleotides match TRBD1. V lost 7 bases and J lost 9; bases outside the gene matches: 11. This CDR3 has 15 amino acids. Germline V CDR1 and CDR2: SGHNT, YENEEA. As DNA, the CDR3 is TGTGCCAGCATCTCCACAGGGGGTGTCATTTCACCCCTCCACTTT. Residues: CASISTGGVISPLHF.

This clone has a single count. The chain employs TRBV4-1 and TRBJ2-5; 8 bases are shared with TRBD1. In germline, CDR1 is MGHRA, CDR2 YSYEKL. The V segment lost 3 bases and the J segment 7 bases; nucleotides outside the gene matches: 10. The CDR3 sequence is 15 residues long. CDR3 sequence: CASSQGRKGTGTQYF. In DNA form, the CDR3 reads TGCGCCAGCAGCCAGGGCAGGAAGGGGACAGGGACCCAGTACTTC.

The rearrangement joins TRBV7-3 to TRBJ1-1; D ambiguous. This CDR3 has 12 residues. V was shortened by 4 bases and J by 11 bases, with 14 bases between the two germline ends. Germline V gives CDR1 SGHTA, CDR2 FQGTGA. The CDR3 DNA follows: TGTGCCAGCAGCTCCCATGATGGGGAGGCTTTCTTT. Translating it yields CASSSHDGEAFF. Full variable domain (outside the CDR3, taken from reference TRBV7-3 and TRBJ1-1): GAGVSQTPSNKVTEKGKYVELRCDPISGHTALYWYRQSLGQGPEFLIYFQGTGAADDSGLPNDRFFAVRPEGSVSTLKIQRTERGDSAVYLCASSSHDGEAFFGQGTRLTVV.

The V gene is TRBV6-6, the J gene TRBJ2-7; the D gene is possibly TRBD1 (6 bases). Germline lookup yields CDR1 MNHNY and CDR2 SVGAGI (reference sequence). Trimming stripped 8 bases from V and 9 bases from J, with 23 bases between. This CDR3 is built from 14 residues. The CDR3 region has the DNA TGTGCCAGCGATAGTACGGGCAGGGACATTGGGCAGTACTTC. This codes for CASDSTGRDIGQYF.

The V gene is TRBV29-1, the J gene TRBJ2-3, with 14 positions matching TRBD2. The CDR3 consists of 14 residues. Losses at the gene ends were 7 bases for V and 4 bases for J; bases not matched to a gene: 4. Germline assignment: CDR1 SQVTM and CDR2 ANQGSEA. CDR3 nucleotides: TGCAGCGCTGGGACTAGCGGGGGATCAGATACGCAGTATTTT. Translation: CSAGTSGGSDTQYF.

The chain couples TRBV30 to TRBJ2-7, with a possible D match to TRBD1 (5 bases). The germline V gene encodes CDR1 GTSNPN and CDR2 SVGIG (reference sequence). V was trimmed by 3 bases and J by 2 bases, leaving 8 bases between them. This CDR3 comprises 12 residues. Here the CDR3 reads CAWSRVAYEQYF. In DNA, the CDR3 is TGTGCCTGGAGCAGGGTCGCCTACGAGCAGTACTTC.

The chain employs TRBV4-2 and TRBJ1-5; TRBD1 matches at 10 bases. The germline V gene encodes CDR1 LGHNA and CDR2 YNFKEQ. V lost 1 base and J lost 9; bases outside the gene matches: 6. This CDR3 is built from 15 residues. CDR3 DNA: TGTGCCAGCAGCCAAGGGGGGGACAGGGGTTGGCCCCAGCATTTT. Its protein is CASSQGGDRGWPQHF.

V and J are TRBV7-9 and TRBJ1-1; D not resolved. The V gene's germline CDR1 is SEHNR and CDR2 FQNEAQ (reference sequence). This CDR3 comprises 16 residues. V was clipped by 0 bases and J by 0 bases, with 11 bases between them. CDR3 nucleotide sequence: TGTGCCAGCAGCTTAGCGGTCAGTCTTATGAACACTGAAGCTTTCTTT. Its translation is CASSLAVSLMNTEAFF.

A single count supports this clone. The genes are TRBV5-1 and TRBJ2-5, with 7 nucleotides matching TRBD1. The V segment lost 2 bases and the J segment 5 bases; nucleotides outside the gene matches: 3. The germline V gene encodes CDR1 SGHRS and CDR2 YFSETQ. CDR3 length: 13 residues. CDR3 sequence: CASSFKGAETQYF. The CDR3 nucleotides read TGCGCCAGCAGCTTCAAGGGGGCCGAGACCCAGTACTTC.

This clone occurred once. The V gene is TRBV9, the J gene TRBJ2-5, with TRBD1 matching over 12 bases. V trimming: 2 bases; J trimming: 5 bases; junction bases outside the gene matches: 7. This CDR3 region has 16 residues. Germline V gene data show CDR1 as SGDLS and CDR2 as YYNGEE. CDR3 region: CASSVTGQGASETQYF. DNA of the CDR3: TGTGCCAGCAGCGTCACGGGACAGGGGGCTAGCGAGACCCAGTACTTC.